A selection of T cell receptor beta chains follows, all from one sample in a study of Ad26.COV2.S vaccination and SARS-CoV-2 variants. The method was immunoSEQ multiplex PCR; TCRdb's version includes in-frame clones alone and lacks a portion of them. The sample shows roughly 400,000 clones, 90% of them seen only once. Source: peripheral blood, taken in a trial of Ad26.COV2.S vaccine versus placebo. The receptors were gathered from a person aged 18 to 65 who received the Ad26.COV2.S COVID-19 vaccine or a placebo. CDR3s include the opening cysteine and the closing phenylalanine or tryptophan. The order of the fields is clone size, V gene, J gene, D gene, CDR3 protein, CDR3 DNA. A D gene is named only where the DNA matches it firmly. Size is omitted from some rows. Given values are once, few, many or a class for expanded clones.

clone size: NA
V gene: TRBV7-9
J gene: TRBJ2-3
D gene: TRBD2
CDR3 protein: CASSLRLAGLTDTQYF
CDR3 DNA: TGTGCCAGCAGCTTAAGGCTAGCGGGCCTCACAGATACGCAGTATTTT

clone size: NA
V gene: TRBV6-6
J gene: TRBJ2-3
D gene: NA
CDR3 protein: CASSYSVLQDTQYF
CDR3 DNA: TGTGCCAGCAGTTACTCGGTATTACAAGATACGCAGTATTTT

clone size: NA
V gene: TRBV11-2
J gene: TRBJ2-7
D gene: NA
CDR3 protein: CASSLGTSYEQYF
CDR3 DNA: TGTGCCAGCAGCCTAGGGACTTCCTACGAGCAGTACTTC

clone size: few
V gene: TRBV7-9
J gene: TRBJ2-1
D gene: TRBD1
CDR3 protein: CASSLARQGDYNEQFF
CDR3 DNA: TGTGCCAGCAGCTTAGCGCGACAGGGGGACTACAATGAGCAGTTCTTC

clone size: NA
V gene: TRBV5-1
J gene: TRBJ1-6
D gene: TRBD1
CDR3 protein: CASSLGQGARSPLHF
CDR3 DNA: TGCGCCAGCAGCTTGGGACAGGGGGCAAGATCACCCCTCCACTTT

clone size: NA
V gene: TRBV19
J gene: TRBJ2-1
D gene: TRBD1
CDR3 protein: CASSIIGDSSLYNEQFF
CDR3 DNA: TGTGCCAGTAGTATAATTGGGGACAGTTCCCTTTACAATGAGCAGTTCTTC

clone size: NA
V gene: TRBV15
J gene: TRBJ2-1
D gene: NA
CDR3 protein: CATSRGGAGYNEQFF
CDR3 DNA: TGTGCCACCAGCAGGGGGGGAGCAGGGTACAATGAGCAGTTCTTC

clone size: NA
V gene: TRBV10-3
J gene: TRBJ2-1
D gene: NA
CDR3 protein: CAISDPRASYNEQFF
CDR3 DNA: TGTGCCATCAGTGACCCTAGAGCCTCCTACAATGAGCAGTTCTTC

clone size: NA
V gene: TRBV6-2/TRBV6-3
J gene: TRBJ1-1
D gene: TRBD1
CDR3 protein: CASSYDTPGTGKVAFF
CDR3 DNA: TGTGCCAGCAGTTACGATACCCCGGGGACAGGGAAGGTGGCTTTCTTT

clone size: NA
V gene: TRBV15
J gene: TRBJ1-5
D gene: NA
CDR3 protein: CATSRHSNGGNQPQHF
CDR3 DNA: TGTGCCACCAGCAGACACAGTAACGGTGGCAATCAGCCCCAGCATTTT

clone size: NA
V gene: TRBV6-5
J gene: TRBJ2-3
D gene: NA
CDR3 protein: CASGSRGTDTQYF
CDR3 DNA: TGTGCCAGTGGCTCTAGGGGCACAGATACGCAGTATTTT

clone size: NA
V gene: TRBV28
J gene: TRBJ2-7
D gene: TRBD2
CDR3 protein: CASSLSRGAYEQYF
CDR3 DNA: TGTGCCAGCAGTTTAAGTCGGGGGGCCTACGAGCAGTACTTC

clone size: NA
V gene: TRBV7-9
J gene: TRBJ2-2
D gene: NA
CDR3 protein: CASSFPQGPNTGELFF
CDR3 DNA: TGTGCCAGCAGCTTTCCCCAGGGACCCAACACCGGGGAGCTGTTTTTT

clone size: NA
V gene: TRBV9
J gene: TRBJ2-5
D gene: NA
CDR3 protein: CASSLEGTSQETQYF
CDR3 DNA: TGTGCCAGCAGCCTCGAGGGAACTAGCCAAGAGACCCAGTACTTC

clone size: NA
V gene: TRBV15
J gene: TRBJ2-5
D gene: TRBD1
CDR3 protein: CATTSGTVETQYF
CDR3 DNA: TGTGCCACCACCTCAGGGACAGTAGAGACCCAGTACTTC

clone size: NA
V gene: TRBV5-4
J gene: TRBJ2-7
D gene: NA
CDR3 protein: CASSLDQRSYEQYF
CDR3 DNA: TGTGCCAGCAGCTTGGACCAGCGGTCCTACGAGCAGTACTTC

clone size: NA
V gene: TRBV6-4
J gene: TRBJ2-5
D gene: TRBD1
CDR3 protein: CASSVNRGPQETQYF
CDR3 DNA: TGTGCCAGCAGTGTCAACAGGGGGCCTCAAGAGACCCAGTACTTC

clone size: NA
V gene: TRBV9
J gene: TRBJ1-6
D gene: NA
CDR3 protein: CASSSRTDNSPLHF
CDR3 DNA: TGTGCCAGCAGCTCCCGGACAGATAATTCACCCCTCCACTTT

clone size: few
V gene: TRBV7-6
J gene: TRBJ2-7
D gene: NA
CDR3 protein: CASSLGTDGDGEQYF
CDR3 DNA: TGTGCCAGCAGCTTAGGGACGGACGGGGACGGCGAGCAGTACTTC